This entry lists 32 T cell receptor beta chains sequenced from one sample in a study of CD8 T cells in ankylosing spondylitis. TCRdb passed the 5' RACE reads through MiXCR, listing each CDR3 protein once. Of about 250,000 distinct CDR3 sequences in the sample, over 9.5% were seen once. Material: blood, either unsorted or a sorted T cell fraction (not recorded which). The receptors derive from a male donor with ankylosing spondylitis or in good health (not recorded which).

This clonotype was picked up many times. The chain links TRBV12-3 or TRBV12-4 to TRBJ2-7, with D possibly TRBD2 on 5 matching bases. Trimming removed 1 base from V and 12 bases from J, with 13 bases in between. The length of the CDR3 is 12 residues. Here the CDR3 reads CASSLGGPGRYF. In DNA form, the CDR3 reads TGTGCCAGCAGTTTAGGGGGTCCTGGGAGGTACTTC.

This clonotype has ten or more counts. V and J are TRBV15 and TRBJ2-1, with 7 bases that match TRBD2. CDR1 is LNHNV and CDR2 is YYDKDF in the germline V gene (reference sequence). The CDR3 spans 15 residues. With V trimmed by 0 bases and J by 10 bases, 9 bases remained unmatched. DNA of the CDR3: TGTGCCACCAGCAGAGACATGGAAGCGGGAAAGGAGCAGTTCTTC. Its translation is CATSRDMEAGKEQFF.

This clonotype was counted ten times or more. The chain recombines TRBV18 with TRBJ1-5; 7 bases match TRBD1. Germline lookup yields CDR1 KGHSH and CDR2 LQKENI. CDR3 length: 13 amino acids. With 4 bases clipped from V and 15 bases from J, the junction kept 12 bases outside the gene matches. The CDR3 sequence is CASSLAGDSVSHF. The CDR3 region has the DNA TGTGCCAGCTCACTAGCAGGGGACAGTGTATCGCATTTT. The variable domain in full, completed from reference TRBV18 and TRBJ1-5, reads NAGVMQNPRHLVRRRGQEARLRCSPMKGHSHVYWYRQLPEEGLKFMVYLQKENIIDESGMPKERFSAEFPKEGPSILRIQQVVRGDSAAYFCASSLAGDSVSHFGDGTRLSIL.

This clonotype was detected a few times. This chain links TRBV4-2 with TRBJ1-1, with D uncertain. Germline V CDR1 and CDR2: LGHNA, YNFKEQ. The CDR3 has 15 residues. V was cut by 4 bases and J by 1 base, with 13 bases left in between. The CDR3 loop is CASSPGDTSNTEAFF. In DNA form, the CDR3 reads TGTGCCAGCAGCCCAGGAGACACTTCGAACACTGAAGCTTTCTTT.

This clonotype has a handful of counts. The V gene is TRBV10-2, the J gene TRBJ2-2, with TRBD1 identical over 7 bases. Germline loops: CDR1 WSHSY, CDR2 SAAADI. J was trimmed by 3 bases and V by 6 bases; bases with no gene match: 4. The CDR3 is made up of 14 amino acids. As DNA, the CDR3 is TGCGCCAGCAGAGGAGACAGGGACACCGGGGAGCTGTTTTTT. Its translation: CASRGDRDTGELFF.

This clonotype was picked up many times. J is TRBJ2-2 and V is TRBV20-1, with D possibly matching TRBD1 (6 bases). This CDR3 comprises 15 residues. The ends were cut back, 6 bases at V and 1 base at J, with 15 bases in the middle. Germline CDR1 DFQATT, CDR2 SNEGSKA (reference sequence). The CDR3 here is CSAPYDRWNTGELFF. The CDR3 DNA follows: TGCAGTGCCCCTTACGACAGGTGGAACACCGGGGAGCTGTTTTTT.

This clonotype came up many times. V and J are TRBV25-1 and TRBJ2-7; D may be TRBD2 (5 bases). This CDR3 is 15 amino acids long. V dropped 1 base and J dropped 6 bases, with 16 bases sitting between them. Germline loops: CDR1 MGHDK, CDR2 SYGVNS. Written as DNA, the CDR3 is TGTGCCAGCAGTGAATCGGCTAGCAGAGCCTCCGAGCAGTACTTC. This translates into CASSESASRASEQYF.

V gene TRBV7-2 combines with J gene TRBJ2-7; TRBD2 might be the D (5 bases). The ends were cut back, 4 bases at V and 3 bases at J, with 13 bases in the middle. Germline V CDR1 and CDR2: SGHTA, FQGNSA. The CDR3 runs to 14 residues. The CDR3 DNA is TGTGCCAGCAGCTCGGACTCAACTAGCTACGAGCAGTACTTC. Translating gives CASSSDSTSYEQYF.

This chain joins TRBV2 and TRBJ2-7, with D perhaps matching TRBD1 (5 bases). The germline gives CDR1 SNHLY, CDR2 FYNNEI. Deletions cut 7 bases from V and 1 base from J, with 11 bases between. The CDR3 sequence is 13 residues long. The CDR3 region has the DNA TGTGCCAGCATCCCACAGGATTCCTACGAGCAGTACTTC. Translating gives CASIPQDSYEQYF.

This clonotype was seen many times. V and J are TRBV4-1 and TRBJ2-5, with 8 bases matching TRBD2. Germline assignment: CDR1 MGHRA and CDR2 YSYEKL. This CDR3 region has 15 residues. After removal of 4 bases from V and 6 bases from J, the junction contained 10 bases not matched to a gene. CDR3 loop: CASSRTTGTSKTQYF. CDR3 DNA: TGCGCCAGCAGCCGAACGACCGGGACTAGTAAGACCCAGTACTTC.

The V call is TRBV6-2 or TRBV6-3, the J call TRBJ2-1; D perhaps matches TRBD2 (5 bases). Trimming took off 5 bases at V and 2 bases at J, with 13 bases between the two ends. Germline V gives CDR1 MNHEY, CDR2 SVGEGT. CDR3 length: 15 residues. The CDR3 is CASSAGISAYNEQFF. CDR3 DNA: TGTGCCAGCAGTGCCGGGATTAGCGCCTACAATGAGCAGTTCTTC.

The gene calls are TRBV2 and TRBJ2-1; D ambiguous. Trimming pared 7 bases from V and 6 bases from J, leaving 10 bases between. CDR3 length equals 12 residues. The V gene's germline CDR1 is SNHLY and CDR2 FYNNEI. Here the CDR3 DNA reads TGTGCCAGCATTACCCCTCGCAATGAGCAGTTCTTC. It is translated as CASITPRNEQFF.

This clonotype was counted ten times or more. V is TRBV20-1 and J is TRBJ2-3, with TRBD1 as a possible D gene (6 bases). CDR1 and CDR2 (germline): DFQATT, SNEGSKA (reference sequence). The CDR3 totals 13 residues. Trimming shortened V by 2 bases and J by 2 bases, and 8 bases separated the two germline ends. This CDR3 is CSARKGDTDTQYF. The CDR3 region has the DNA TGCAGTGCTAGAAAGGGGGACACAGATACGCAGTATTTT.

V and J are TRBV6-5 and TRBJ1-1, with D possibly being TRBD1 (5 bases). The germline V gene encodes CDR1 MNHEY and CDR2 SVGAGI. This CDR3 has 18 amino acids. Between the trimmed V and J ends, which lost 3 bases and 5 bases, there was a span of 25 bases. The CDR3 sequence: CASSYFTGDLLKSTEAFF. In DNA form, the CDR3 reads TGTGCCAGCAGTTATTTCACCGGGGACCTCCTGAAATCAACTGAAGCTTTCTTT.

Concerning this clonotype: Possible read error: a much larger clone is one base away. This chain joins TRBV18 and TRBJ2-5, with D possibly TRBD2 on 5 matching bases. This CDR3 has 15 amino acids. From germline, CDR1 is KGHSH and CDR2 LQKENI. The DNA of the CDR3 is TGTGGCAGCTCACCACCTTCGGGGTATCAAGAGACCCAGTACTTC. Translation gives CGSSPPSGYQETQYF.

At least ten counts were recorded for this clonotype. CDR3 DNA: TGTGCCAGCAGTTCTCAGGGAGGCGAAAAACTGTTTTTT. As protein: CASSSQGGEKLFF. The chain links TRBV12-3 or TRBV12-4 to TRBJ1-4, with D possibly TRBD1 on 5 matching bases. The V end lost 4 bases, the J end lost 8 bases, and 11 bases lay between the germline ends. This CDR3 contains 13 residues.

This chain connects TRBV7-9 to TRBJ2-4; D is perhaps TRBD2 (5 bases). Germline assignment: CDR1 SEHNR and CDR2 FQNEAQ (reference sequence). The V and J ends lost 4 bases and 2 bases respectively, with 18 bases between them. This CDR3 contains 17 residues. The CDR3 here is CASSSQRGYLTKNIQYF. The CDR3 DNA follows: TGTGCCAGCAGCTCCCAGCGAGGGTACCTAACCAAAAACATTCAGTACTTC.

Here the CDR3 reads CASSSRQSQETQYF. The CDR3 nucleotides read TGCGCCAGCAGCTCCCGACAGTCCCAAGAGACCCAGTACTTC. The rearrangement links TRBV5-1 to TRBJ2-5, with D perhaps TRBD1 (5 bases). The CDR3 is 14 amino acids. Looked up from germline, CDR1 is SGHRS and CDR2 is YFSETQ. The V end was cut by 3 bases, the J end by 1 base, with 10 bases between.

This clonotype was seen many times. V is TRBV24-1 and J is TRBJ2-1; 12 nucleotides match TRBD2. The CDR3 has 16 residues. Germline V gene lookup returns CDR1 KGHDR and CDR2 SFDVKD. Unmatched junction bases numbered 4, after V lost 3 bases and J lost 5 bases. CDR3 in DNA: TGTGCCACCAGTGATCGGACTAGCGGGAAAGACAATGAGCAGTTCTTC. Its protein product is CATSDRTSGKDNEQFF.

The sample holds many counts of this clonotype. CDR3 in amino acids: CASSLTHSSYEQYF. CDR3 bases: TGTGCCAGCAGCCTAACTCACAGCTCCTACGAGCAGTACTTC. The rearrangement links TRBV6-1 to TRBJ2-7; D is unresolved. Deletions cut 6 bases from V and 0 bases from J, with 12 bases between. Germline-derived CDR1 and CDR2 are MNHNS and SASEGT. The CDR3 is 14 amino acids.

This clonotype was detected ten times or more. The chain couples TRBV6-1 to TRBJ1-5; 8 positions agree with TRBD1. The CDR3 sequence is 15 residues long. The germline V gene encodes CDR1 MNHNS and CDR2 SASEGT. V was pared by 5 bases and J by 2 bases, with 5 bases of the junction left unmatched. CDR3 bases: TGTGCCAGCAGTCGGACAGGGATGGGCAATCAGCCCCAGCATTTT. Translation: CASSRTGMGNQPQHF.

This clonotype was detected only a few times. CDR3 nucleotides: TGCAGCGGCTCGACAGGGGGGAACACTGAAGCTTTCTTT. This encodes CSGSTGGNTEAFF. The rearrangement joins TRBV29-1 to TRBJ1-1; 9 bases fit TRBD1. The CDR3 totals 13 residues. Per germline, CDR1 SQVTM and CDR2 ANQGSEA. V gave up 7 bases and J gave up 1 base; unmatched junction bases: 4.

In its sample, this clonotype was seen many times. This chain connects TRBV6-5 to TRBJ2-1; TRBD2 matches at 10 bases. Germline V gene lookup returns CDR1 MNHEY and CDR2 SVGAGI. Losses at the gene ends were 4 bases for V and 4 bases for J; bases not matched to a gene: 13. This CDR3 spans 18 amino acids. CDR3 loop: CASSWSSGRGSLYNEQFF. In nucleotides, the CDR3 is TGTGCCAGCAGTTGGTCTAGCGGGAGAGGCTCCTTATACAATGAGCAGTTCTTC.

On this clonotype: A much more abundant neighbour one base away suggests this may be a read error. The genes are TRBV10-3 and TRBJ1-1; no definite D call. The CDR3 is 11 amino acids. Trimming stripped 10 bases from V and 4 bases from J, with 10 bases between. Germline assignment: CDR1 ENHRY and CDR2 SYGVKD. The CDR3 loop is CATIGSTEAFF. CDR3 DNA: TGTGCCACGATCGGATCCACTGAAGCTTTCTTT.

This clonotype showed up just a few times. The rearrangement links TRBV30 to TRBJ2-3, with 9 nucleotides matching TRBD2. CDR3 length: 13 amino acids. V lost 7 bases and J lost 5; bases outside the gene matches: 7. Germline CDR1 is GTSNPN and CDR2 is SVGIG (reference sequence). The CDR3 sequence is CAFSGSIEDTQYF. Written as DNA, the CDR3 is TGTGCCTTTAGCGGGAGCATAGAAGATACGCAGTATTTT.

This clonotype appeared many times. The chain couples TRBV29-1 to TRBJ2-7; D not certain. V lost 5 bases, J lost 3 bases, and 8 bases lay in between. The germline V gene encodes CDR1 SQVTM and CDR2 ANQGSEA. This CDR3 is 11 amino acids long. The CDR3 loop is CSVQAGYEQYF. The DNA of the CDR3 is TGCAGCGTTCAGGCTGGCTACGAGCAGTACTTC.

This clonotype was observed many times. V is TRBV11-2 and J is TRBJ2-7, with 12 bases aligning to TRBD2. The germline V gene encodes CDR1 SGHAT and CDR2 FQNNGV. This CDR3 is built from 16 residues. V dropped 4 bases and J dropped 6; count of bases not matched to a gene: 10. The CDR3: CASSSRTSGDPGEQYF. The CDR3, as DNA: TGTGCCAGCAGCTCGCGGACTAGCGGGGACCCTGGCGAGCAGTACTTC.

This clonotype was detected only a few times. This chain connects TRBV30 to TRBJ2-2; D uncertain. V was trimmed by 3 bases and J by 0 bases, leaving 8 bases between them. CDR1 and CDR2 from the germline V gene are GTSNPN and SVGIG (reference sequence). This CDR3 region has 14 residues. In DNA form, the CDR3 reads TGTGCCTGGAGAGCCCTAGCGAACACCGGGGAGCTGTTTTTT. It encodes CAWRALANTGELFF.

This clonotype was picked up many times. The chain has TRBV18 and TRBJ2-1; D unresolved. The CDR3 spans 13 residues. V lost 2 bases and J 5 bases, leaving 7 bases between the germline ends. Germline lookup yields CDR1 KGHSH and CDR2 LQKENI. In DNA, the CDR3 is TGTGCCAGCTCACCAGGATTGGACAATGAGCAGTTCTTC. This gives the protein CASSPGLDNEQFF.

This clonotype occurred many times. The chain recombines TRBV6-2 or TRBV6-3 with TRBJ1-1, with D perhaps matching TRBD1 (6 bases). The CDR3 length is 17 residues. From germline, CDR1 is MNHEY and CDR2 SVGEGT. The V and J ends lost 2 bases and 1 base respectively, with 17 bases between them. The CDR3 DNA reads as TGTGCCAGCAGTTACAACGCCGGGGGGCTCCCGAACACTGAAGCTTTCTTT. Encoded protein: CASSYNAGGLPNTEAFF.

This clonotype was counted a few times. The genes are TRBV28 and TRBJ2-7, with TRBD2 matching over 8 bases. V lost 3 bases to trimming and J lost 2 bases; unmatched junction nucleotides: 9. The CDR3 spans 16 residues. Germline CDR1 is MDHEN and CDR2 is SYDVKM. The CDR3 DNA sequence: TGTGCCAGCAGTTTTACCTTAGCGGGGCTAACCTACGAGCAGTACTTC. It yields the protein CASSFTLAGLTYEQYF.

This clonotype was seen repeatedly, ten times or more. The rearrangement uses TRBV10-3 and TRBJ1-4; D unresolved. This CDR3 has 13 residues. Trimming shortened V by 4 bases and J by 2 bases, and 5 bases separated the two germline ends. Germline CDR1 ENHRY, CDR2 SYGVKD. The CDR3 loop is CAISVQTNEKLFF. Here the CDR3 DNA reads TGTGCCATCAGTGTACAGACTAATGAAAAACTGTTTTTT.